The next 18 T cell receptor beta chains were all read from a single sample in a study of blood T cell repertoires in COVID-19. TCRdb's table, derived via immunoSEQ multiplex PCR, lists solely in-frame clones and lacks some. The profile shows some 94,000 clones, about 86% of them singletons. The specimen sequenced was peripheral blood. The receptors stem from a human donor in a cohort sampled during active COVID-19.

The chain links TRBV7-2 to TRBJ1-1; 9 bases are shared with TRBD1. The CDR3 totals 18 residues. V lost 2 bases to trimming and J lost 5 bases; unmatched junction nucleotides: 15. The germline V gene has CDR1 SGHTA and CDR2 FQGNSA. CDR3 in amino acids: CASSLRGTGGAVQTEAFF. The CDR3 DNA follows: TGTGCCAGCAGCTTAAGGGGAACAGGGGGCGCAGTTCAGACTGAAGCTTTCTTT.

The chain recombines TRBV29-1 with TRBJ2-7; D remains unclear. The CDR3 covers 13 residues. V gave up 4 bases and J gave up 7 bases, with 17 bases separating them. Germline V gives CDR1 SQVTM, CDR2 ANQGSEA. CDR3 protein: CSVGATVATEQYF. The CDR3 DNA follows: TGCAGCGTTGGGGCTACCGTTGCTACAGAGCAGTACTTC.

In this sample, this clone turned up a few times. This rearrangement joins TRBV7-2 to TRBJ1-5, with D possibly being TRBD1 (6 bases). From germline, CDR1 is SGHTA and CDR2 FQGNSA. Trimming removed 5 bases at V and 3 bases at J, with 11 bases between. The CDR3 totals 14 residues. The CDR3 DNA reads as TGTGCCAGCAGCCAGGGGCAGCTCAATCAGCCCCAGCATTTT. Its translation is CASSQGQLNQPQHF.

This clone turned up a few times. At one of its ends the junction is not consistent with the germline gene, which may arise from a read error. This chain connects TRBV2 to TRBJ1-2; D is ambiguous. Germline values: CDR1 SNHLY, CDR2 FYNNEI. This CDR3 has 13 amino acids. For the CDR3, the DNA is TGTGCCAGCAGTGAAAGTGTCGGGGTGGCAAATGCCTTC. Translating gives CASSESVGVANAF.

The V gene is TRBV4-2, the J gene TRBJ1-1; TRBD1 agrees at 7 bases. The V and J ends lost 0 bases and 6 bases, in that order; junction bases with no gene match: 7. Germline CDR1 reads LGHNA; CDR2 reads YNFKEQ. This CDR3 contains 15 residues. The CDR3 is CASSQDRNRGSEAFF. CDR3 bases: TGTGCCAGCAGCCAAGATAGGAACAGGGGCTCTGAAGCTTTCTTT.

This chain links TRBV12-5 with TRBJ2-1; TRBD1 might be the D (5 bases). V was trimmed by 1 base and J by 4 bases, leaving 8 bases between them. Germline CDR1 reads LGHNT; CDR2 reads FRNRAP. CDR3 length: 14 amino acids. The CDR3 here is CASGLGRQYNEQFF. The CDR3, as DNA: TGTGCTAGTGGTTTGGGAAGACAGTACAATGAGCAGTTCTTC. Combining the CDR3 with reference TRBV12-5 and TRBJ2-1 gives the whole variable domain DARVTQTPRHKVTEMGQEVTMRCQPILGHNTVFWYRQTMMQGLELLAYFRNRAPLDDSGMPKDRFSAEMPDATLATLKIQPSEPRDSAVYFCASGLGRQYNEQFFGPGTRLTVL.

The chain links TRBV7-2 to TRBJ1-2, with 7 bases aligning to TRBD1. V trimming: 5 bases; J trimming: 4 bases; junction bases outside the gene matches: 10. This CDR3 comprises 15 residues. Germline-derived CDR1 and CDR2 are SGHTA and FQGNSA. CDR3 residues: CASSPQGDRAYGYTF. CDR3 DNA: TGTGCCAGCAGCCCCCAGGGCGACAGGGCCTATGGCTACACCTTC.

This clone was picked up one time. The chain links TRBV6-5 to TRBJ2-7; D not certain. CDR1 MNHEY and CDR2 SVGAGI come from the germline V gene. This CDR3 spans 12 amino acids. The V end lost 6 bases, the J end lost 7 bases, and 13 bases lay between the germline ends. As DNA, the CDR3 is TGTGCCAGCAGGACCGACGACTGGGAGCAGTACTTC. This encodes CASRTDDWEQYF.

The chain joins TRBV27 to TRBJ1-2, with D possibly TRBD1 on 5 matching bases. There are 13 residues in the CDR3. V was clipped by 3 bases and J by 6 bases, with 11 bases between them. CDR1 is MNHEY and CDR2 is SMNVEV in the germline V gene (reference sequence). CDR3 amino acids: CASSFRGGDGYTF. The CDR3 nucleotides read TGTGCCAGCAGTTTTAGGGGAGGCGATGGCTACACCTTC.

V and J are TRBV9 and TRBJ1-5, with TRBD1 matching over 9 bases. This CDR3 has 15 amino acids. Germline V gene lookup returns CDR1 SGDLS and CDR2 YYNGEE. The J segment lost 7 bases and the V segment lost 0 bases, leaving 5 bases of the junction unmatched. The CDR3 DNA follows: TGTGCCAGCAGCGTAGCTGCGGACAGGGGCCAGCCCCAGCATTTT. Translation gives CASSVAADRGQPQHF.

The chain has TRBV6-5 and TRBJ2-7, with TRBD1 identical over 9 bases. Germline values: CDR1 MNHEY, CDR2 SVGAGI. The CDR3 is 13 amino acids. V shed 8 bases, J shed 9 bases, and the junction held 11 bases outside the gene matches. CDR3 nucleotide sequence: TGTGCCAGCGGGACAGGGTTCTCACGAAGGCAGTACTTC. The encoded protein is CASGTGFSRRQYF.

V is TRBV5-1 and J is TRBJ1-1; TRBD1 aligns across 7 bases. Trimming removed 4 bases from V and 4 bases from J; junction bases left unmatched: 4. This CDR3 contains 13 residues. CDR1 SGHRS and CDR2 YFSETQ come from the germline V gene. The CDR3 reads CASSITGATEAFF. CDR3 coding DNA: TGCGCCAGCAGCATCACAGGGGCCACTGAAGCTTTCTTT.

V gene TRBV6-2 or TRBV6-3 combines with J gene TRBJ2-7; 7 positions match TRBD2. The length of the CDR3 is 16 residues. CDR1 is MNHEY, CDR2 SVGEGT, per germline. Trimming at V came to 6 bases and at J to 1 base, leaving 12 bases not matched to a gene. This CDR3 is CASSPINPGGSYEQYF. The DNA for the CDR3 is TGTGCCAGCAGCCCGATCAATCCCGGGGGGTCCTACGAGCAGTACTTC.

The chain links TRBV19 to TRBJ1-2, with 9 bases lining up with TRBD1. The CDR3 is made up of 14 amino acids. In germline, CDR1 is LNHDA, CDR2 SQIVND (reference sequence). The junction had 10 bases not matched to a gene; V was cut back by 8 bases and J by 6 bases. CDR3 region: CASLKGQGGDGYTF. CDR3 DNA: TGTGCCAGTCTAAAGGGACAGGGAGGAGATGGCTACACCTTC. Full variable domain (missing parts from reference TRBV19 and TRBJ1-2): DGGITQSPKYLFRKEGQNVTLSCEQNLNHDAMYWYRQDPGQGLRLIYYSQIVNDFQKGDIAEGYSVSREKKESFPLTVTSAQKNPTAFYLCASLKGQGGDGYTFGSGTRLTVV.

This chain joins TRBV7-9 and TRBJ2-7; 10 positions agree with TRBD1. The trim removed 5 bases at V and 4 bases at J, leaving 8 bases unmatched. CDR1 and CDR2 (germline): SEHNR, FQNEAQ (reference sequence). The CDR3 contains 15 residues. The CDR3 bases are TGTGCCAGCAGCGGTCCGGGACAGGGGATATACGAGCAGTACTTC. Translation gives CASSGPGQGIYEQYF.

In this sample, this clone turned up a few times. The chain is built from TRBV7-9 and TRBJ1-1; possible D gene TRBD1, 5 bases. This CDR3 is built from 15 residues. CDR1 is SEHNR, CDR2 FQNEAQ, per germline (reference sequence). V was pared by 5 bases and J by 6 bases, with 19 bases between. The CDR3 nucleotides are TGTGCCAGCAGCCCCTCACAGGTCTCAAATTCTGAAGCTTTCTTT. It is translated as CASSPSQVSNSEAFF.

V gene TRBV7-9 combines with J gene TRBJ2-5, with unresolved D. The V and J ends lost 2 bases and 5 bases respectively, with 12 bases between them. The CDR3 covers 14 residues. Germline assignment: CDR1 SEHNR and CDR2 FQNEAQ (reference sequence). This CDR3 is CASSLIGKAETQYF. In DNA form, the CDR3 reads TGTGCCAGCAGCTTAATAGGAAAAGCGGAGACCCAGTACTTC.

The V and J genes are TRBV4-1 and TRBJ2-5, with 8 bases aligning to TRBD1. Germline loops: CDR1 MGHRA, CDR2 YSYEKL. There are 15 residues in the CDR3. V was clipped by 0 bases and J by 5 bases; unmatched bases: 5. Written as DNA, the CDR3 is TGCGCCAGCAGCCAAGAACCAGACAGGGGCGAGACCCAGTACTTC. Protein: CASSQEPDRGETQYF.